The rows below give T cell receptor beta chains drawn from one sample of a study of CD8 T cells in ankylosing spondylitis. TCRdb analysed the 5' RACE reads with MiXCR anew, one entry per CDR3 protein. The data contain about 750,000 distinct CDR3 sequences, over 15% of them singletons. The sequenced material came from blood, either unsorted or a sorted T cell fraction (not recorded which). All receptors derive from a male donor with ankylosing spondylitis. CDR3s include the opening cysteine and the closing phenylalanine or tryptophan. The D gene is left open where the match is weak. Not all rows give a size; the values are once, few, many and, for expanded clones, a class.

clone size,J gene,D gene,V gene,CDR3 protein,CDR3 DNA
few,TRBJ2-1,TRBD2,TRBV6-1,CASSRPGLAGPFF,TGTGCCAGCAGTAGACCGGGACTAGCGGGCCCGTTCTTC
few,TRBJ2-1,-,TRBV4-1,CASSQDPEADEQFF,TGCGCCAGCAGCCAAGATCCGGAGGCAGATGAGCAGTTCTTC
-,TRBJ2-5,-,TRBV6-5,CASSYSGTAGATQYF,TGTGCCAGCAGTTACTCGGGCACGGCCGGGGCGACCCAGTACTTC
-,TRBJ2-7,-,TRBV7-9,CASSPNRQLFNEQYF,TGTGCCAGCAGCCCTAACCGACAGTTGTTCAACGAGCAGTACTTC
-,TRBJ1-2,-,TRBV6-5,CASSYSNQGGGYTF,TGTGCCAGCAGTTACTCGAACCAGGGCGGCGGCTACACCTTC
-,TRBJ1-1,TRBD1,TRBV6-1,CASSEDRGHTEAFF,TGTGCCAGCAGTGAAGACAGGGGGCACACTGAAGCTTTCTTT
-,TRBJ1-1,-,TRBV3-1,CASSPVAAWVGDTEAFF,TGTGCCAGCAGCCCTGTGGCGGCCTGGGTTGGGGACACTGAAGCTTTCTTT
few,TRBJ2-4,TRBD2,TRBV7-8,CASSLVRGRNIQYF,TGTGCCAGCAGCTTAGTCCGCGGGAGAAACATTCAGTACTTC
few,TRBJ2-3,TRBD2,TRBV20-1,CSGASGTGGDTQYF,TGCAGTGGGGCCTCAGGAACGGGAGGAGATACGCAGTATTTT
-,TRBJ1-4,-,TRBV16,CASSPWTREKLFF,TGTGCCAGCAGCCCATGGACGCGCGAAAAACTGTTTTTT
many,TRBJ2-2,TRBD1,TRBV20-1,CSARVSGTGNGELFF,TGCAGTGCTAGAGTATCCGGGACAGGGAACGGGGAGCTGTTTTTT
-,TRBJ2-1,-,TRBV12-3/TRBV12-4,CASSPGGGVASSYNEQFF,TGTGCCAGCAGTCCAGGAGGTGGGGTAGCGTCGTCCTACAATGAGCAGTTCTTC
many,TRBJ2-1,-,TRBV5-1,CASWAGDEQFF,TGCGCCAGTTGGGCCGGCGATGAGCAGTTCTTC
-,TRBJ2-7,TRBD2,TRBV20-1,CSASLLIVAGTSDEQYF,TGCAGTGCTAGCCTTCTTATAGTAGCGGGTACCTCTGACGAGCAGTACTTC
few,TRBJ2-3,-,TRBV5-6,CASSSKSGSTDTQYF,TGTGCCAGCAGCTCAAAGAGCGGATCCACAGATACGCAGTATTTT
-,TRBJ2-7,-,TRBV6-1,CASGGHISYEQYF,TGTGCCAGTGGGGGACATATTTCCTACGAGCAGTACTTC
-,TRBJ2-3,TRBD1,TRBV4-1,CASSGRTGSTDTQYF,TGCGCCAGCAGCGGACGGACAGGGAGCACAGATACGCAGTATTTT
-,TRBJ1-4,TRBD1,TRBV14,CASSPWTGATNEKLFF,TGTGCCAGCAGCCCCTGGACAGGTGCAACTAATGAAAAACTGTTTTTT
-,TRBJ2-1,-,TRBV4-1,CASSQGGRDYNEQFF,TGCGCCAGCAGCCAAGGGGGCCGTGACTACAATGAGCAGTTCTTC
-,TRBJ1-4,-,TRBV12-3/TRBV12-4,CASSLGGAYEKLFF,TGTGCCAGCAGTTTAGGGGGGGCGTATGAAAAACTGTTTTTT
-,TRBJ1-4,TRBD1,TRBV6-1,CASSLTGQGKEKLFF,TGTGCCAGCAGTCTAACGGGACAGGGAAAGGAAAAACTGTTTTTT
-,TRBJ2-7,TRBD2,TRBV5-5,CASSRAGESHEQYF,TGTGCCAGCAGCAGAGCGGGAGAATCCCACGAGCAGTACTTC
-,TRBJ1-1,-,TRBV12-3/TRBV12-4,CASIPGTMNTEAFF,TGTGCCAGCATCCCCGGGACAATGAACACTGAAGCTTTCTTT
many,TRBJ1-4,TRBD1,TRBV12-3/TRBV12-4,CASRQGAREKLFF,TGTGCCAGCAGACAGGGGGCGCGTGAAAAACTGTTTTTT
-,TRBJ2-1,-,TRBV28,CASRDGRSSYNEQFF,TGTGCCAGCAGGGACGGAAGATCATCCTACAATGAGCAGTTCTTC
-,TRBJ2-7,-,TRBV7-2,CASSPHRRTYEQYF,TGTGCCAGCAGCCCGCACAGGAGGACCTACGAGCAGTACTTC
-,TRBJ1-1,-,TRBV4-1,CASSQERSLNTEAFF,TGCGCCAGCAGCCAAGAGAGGAGCTTGAACACTGAAGCTTTCTTT
-,TRBJ2-5,TRBD1,TRBV7-9,CASSYSGTGVRETQYF,TGTGCCAGCAGCTATTCCGGGACAGGGGTGAGAGAGACCCAGTACTTC
many,TRBJ1-1,-,TRBV12-3/TRBV12-4,CASSLRGEAFF,TGTGCCAGCAGCCTCCGGGGTGAAGCTTTCTTT
-,TRBJ2-7,TRBD2,TRBV7-9,CASSPPTSGTYEQYF,TGTGCCAGCAGCCCGCCGACTAGCGGGACATACGAGCAGTACTTC
-,TRBJ2-1,TRBD2,TRBV6-2/TRBV6-3,CASSYWLAAGEQFF,TGTGCCAGCAGTTACTGGCTAGCGGCCGGAGAGCAGTTCTTC
few,TRBJ2-1,TRBD1,TRBV4-1,CASSHAGTDPEQFF,TGCGCCAGCAGCCACGCCGGGACAGACCCTGAGCAGTTCTTC
few,TRBJ2-2,TRBD2,TRBV7-8,CASSNRREAYTGELFF,TGTGCCAGCAGTAATCGGCGGGAGGCTTACACCGGGGAGCTGTTTTTT
-,TRBJ2-3,-,TRBV7-9,CASGLSGLSTDTQYF,TGTGCCAGCGGCCTCTCGGGTCTTAGCACAGATACGCAGTATTTT
-,TRBJ1-5,-,TRBV15,CATSRVRGYSLNQPQHF,TGTGCCACCAGCAGAGTAAGGGGGTACTCGTTAAATCAGCCCCAGCATTTT
few,TRBJ2-1,-,TRBV27,CASTFGARVPPNNEQFF,TGTGCCAGCACCTTTGGGGCCAGGGTCCCCCCCAACAATGAGCAGTTCTTC
few,TRBJ2-1,TRBD2,TRBV11-2,CASSLDPPGLAGYNEQFF,TGTGCCAGCAGCTTAGATCCCCCGGGACTAGCGGGTTACAATGAGCAGTTCTTC
few,TRBJ1-2,-,TRBV7-9,CASSLESGRNYGYTF,TGTGCCAGCAGCTTAGAAAGCGGCCGGAACTATGGCTACACCTTC
many,TRBJ1-1,-,TRBV5-1,CASSSQLNTEAFF,TGCGCCAGCAGCTCACAACTGAACACTGAAGCTTTCTTT
few,TRBJ2-3,TRBD2,TRBV5-1,CASSYSGSSDTQYF,TGCGCCAGCAGCTACAGCGGGAGCTCAGATACGCAGTATTTT
-,TRBJ1-1,-,TRBV9,CASSSSSGRAVNTEAFF,TGTGCCAGCAGCTCCAGTTCGGGGAGGGCCGTGAACACTGAAGCTTTCTTT
-,TRBJ1-4,-,TRBV5-1,CASSLEGQGRGKLFF,TGCGCCAGCAGCTTGGAAGGGCAGGGCCGGGGAAAACTGTTTTTT
few,TRBJ1-2,-,TRBV6-1,CASRDTTNLSSGYTF,TGTGCCAGCAGGGACACAACAAACCTCTCTTCGGGCTACACCTTC
-,TRBJ2-5,-,TRBV5-1,CASSLRNVGRSPGETQYF,TGCGCCAGCAGCTTGCGAAATGTGGGCAGGAGCCCAGGAGAGACCCAGTACTTC
many,TRBJ2-3,-,TRBV12-3/TRBV12-4,CASSLSRGTDTQYF,TGTGCCAGCAGTTTGAGCAGGGGCACAGATACGCAGTATTTT
-,TRBJ1-2,-,TRBV29-1,CSVAAPPGTTYGYTF,TGCAGCGTTGCCGCACCTCCCGGGACAACTTATGGCTACACCTTC
-,TRBJ2-6,-,TRBV27,CASSGFRLLSGANVLTF,TGTGCCAGCAGTGGTTTCAGGTTGCTCTCTGGGGCCAACGTCCTGACTTTC
-,TRBJ2-5,-,TRBV6-2/TRBV6-3,CASSRTAAQETQYF,TGTGCCAGCAGTCGGACGGCCGCCCAGGAGACCCAGTACTTC
-,TRBJ1-5,-,TRBV7-2,CASSLEEGDNQPQHF,TGTGCCAGCAGCTTAGAGGAGGGGGACAATCAGCCCCAGCATTTT
few,TRBJ1-2,-,TRBV27,CASSPGQRYYGYTF,TGTGCCAGCAGTCCCGGACAGAGGTACTATGGCTACACCTTC
many,TRBJ2-1,TRBD2,TRBV29-1,CSVTGLAGGPPYNEQFF,TGCAGCGTCACGGGACTAGCGGGAGGTCCCCCTTACAATGAGCAGTTCTTC
few,TRBJ2-7,TRBD2,TRBV6-2/TRBV6-3,CASSPGLAQQYF,TGTGCCAGCAGTCCAGGACTAGCTCAGCAGTACTTC
few,TRBJ2-3,-,TRBV11-2,CASSLERLSWGGATDTQYF,TGTGCCAGCAGCTTAGAACGCCTTAGTTGGGGGGGGGCAACAGATACGCAGTATTTT
-,TRBJ1-6,-,TRBV4-2,CASSHPQGDSPLHF,TGTGCCAGCAGCCACCCACAGGGTGATTCACCCCTCCACTTT
-,TRBJ2-7,-,TRBV27,CASRSLQGYEQYF,TGTGCCAGCAGAAGCTTACAGGGCTACGAGCAGTACTTC
-,TRBJ2-5,TRBD2,TRBV27,CASSSRLAEKETQYF,TGTGCCAGCAGTAGCCGACTAGCGGAAAAAGAGACCCAGTACTTC
few,TRBJ2-3,TRBD2,TRBV20-1,CSALSGGRTDTQYF,TGCAGTGCTCTAAGCGGGGGACGCACAGATACGCAGTATTTT
few,TRBJ2-1,TRBD2,TRBV6-2/TRBV6-3,CASSYYIQLAGGNNEQFF,TGTGCCAGCAGTTACTACATTCAGCTAGCGGGGGGGAACAATGAGCAGTTCTTC
few,TRBJ2-5,-,TRBV30,CAWSVVSFTETQYF,TGTGCCTGGAGTGTAGTCAGCTTCACGGAGACCCAGTACTTC
-,TRBJ2-7,TRBD2,TRBV4-2,CASSQDGTSSSYEQYF,TGTGCCAGCAGCCAAGATGGGACTAGCTCCTCCTACGAGCAGTACTTC